This note documents a single T cell receptor beta chain sequence. Stated treatment: randomized to nivolumab then ipilimumab (arm A) or the reverse (arm B). The ends were cut back, 0 bases at V and 6 bases at J, with 17 bases in the middle. The CDR3 length is 16 residues. CDR1 and CDR2 (germline): LGHNA, YSLEER. The data are from a study of sequential checkpoint blockade in melanoma. Assay used: immunoSEQ multiplex PCR; TCRdb lists only in-frame clones, some missing. The table shows about 10,000 clones, with roughly 80% occurring only once. The sequence was collected from a human donor with melanoma. This specimen was CD8+ T cells sorted from blood (inferred from file names), taken from a patient given nivolumab and ipilimumab in sequence. The chain uses TRBV4-3 and TRBJ1-2, with D possibly matching TRBD1 (6 bases). The CDR3 sequence: CASSQDRGQTIDGYTF. CDR3 coding DNA: TGCGCCAGCAGCCAAGATAGAGGACAGACGATTGATGGCTACACCTTC.